This T cell receptor (beta chain) was sequenced during a study of T cells in Graves' hyperthyroidism and ophthalmopathy. Findings and caveats of the study: The model identified upcoming ophthalmopathy a median approximately six months ahead of onset.

From RNA transcripts, TCR beta CDR3 regions were amplified. Researchers ran a first-round RT-PCR on the TCR CDR3 using the HTBI primer set. TCRdb reprocessed the multiplex PCR reads via MiXCR and lists one record per CDR3 protein. The table has 370,000 or so distinct CDR3 sequences, about a sixth seen once. Concerning this clonotype itself: The antigen is unknown.

The receptor comes from a woman between 18 and 30 years old with Graves' hyperthyroidism that later progressed to Graves' ophthalmopathy. Sequencing input: blood.

CDR3 nucleotides: TGCAGTGCTAGGGGTGCGGCGGGAATCCCGATACAGACCGAGCAGTACTTC. Amino acids: CSARGAAGIPIQTEQYF. The chain joins TRBV20-1 to TRBJ2-7; D may be TRBD2 (6 bases). The length of the CDR3 is 17 residues. V was pared by 3 bases and J by 6 bases, with 27 bases between. Germline-derived CDR1 and CDR2 are DFQATT and SNEGSKA (reference sequence).